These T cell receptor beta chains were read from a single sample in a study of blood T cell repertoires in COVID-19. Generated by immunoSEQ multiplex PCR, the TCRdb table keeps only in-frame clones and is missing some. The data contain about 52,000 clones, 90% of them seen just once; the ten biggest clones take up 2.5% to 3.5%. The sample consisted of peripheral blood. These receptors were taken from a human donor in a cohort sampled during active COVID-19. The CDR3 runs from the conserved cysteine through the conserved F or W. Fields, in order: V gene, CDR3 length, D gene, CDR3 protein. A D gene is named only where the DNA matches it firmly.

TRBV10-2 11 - CASSERGEQYF
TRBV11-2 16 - CASSFFAGPLTGELFF
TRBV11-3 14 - CASSLLGQANEQFF
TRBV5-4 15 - CASSSATGSNYGYTF
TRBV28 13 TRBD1 CATPDRVAYEQYF
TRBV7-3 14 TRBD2 CASSPGLAGNEQFF
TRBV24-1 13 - CATSDGGYNEQFF
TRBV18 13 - CASSPQSHNEQFF
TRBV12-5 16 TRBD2 CASGRGLAGRADTQYF
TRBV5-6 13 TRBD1 CASSPDRGDTQYF